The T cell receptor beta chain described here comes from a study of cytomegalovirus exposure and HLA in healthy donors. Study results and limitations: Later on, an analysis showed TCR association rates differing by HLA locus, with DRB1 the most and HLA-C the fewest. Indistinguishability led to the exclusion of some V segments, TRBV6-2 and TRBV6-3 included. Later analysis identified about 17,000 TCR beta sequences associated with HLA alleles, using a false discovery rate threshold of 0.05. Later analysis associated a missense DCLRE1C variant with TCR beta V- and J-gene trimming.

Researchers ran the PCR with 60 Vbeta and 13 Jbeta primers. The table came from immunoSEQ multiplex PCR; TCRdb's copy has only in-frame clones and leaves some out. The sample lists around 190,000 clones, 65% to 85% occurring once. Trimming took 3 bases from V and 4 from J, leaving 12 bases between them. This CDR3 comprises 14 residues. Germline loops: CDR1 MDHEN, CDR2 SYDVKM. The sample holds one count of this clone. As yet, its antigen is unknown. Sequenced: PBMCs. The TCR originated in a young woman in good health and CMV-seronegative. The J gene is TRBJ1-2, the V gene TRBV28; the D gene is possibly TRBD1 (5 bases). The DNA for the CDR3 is TGTGCCAGCAGTTTTGGTGGCCAGGGCTATGGCTACACCTTC. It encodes CASSFGGQGYGYTF.